The T cell receptor (beta chain) under discussion was sequenced for a study of blood T cell repertoires in COVID-19. Whole-study context: Sources were T cells, B-cell-depleted T cells, or PBMCs; the material itself was cDNA or gDNA.

TCRdb keeps only in-frame clones here, not all; method: immunoSEQ multiplex PCR. Of some 200,000 clones detected, around 81% appear once; the ten largest clones hold more than 2.5%. This clone has only a few counts. The CDR3 length is 14 residues. Germline CDR1 and CDR2: ENHRY and SYGVKD. The V gene end was trimmed by 7 bases and the J gene end by 5 bases; junction bases not matched to a gene: 10. The receptor was isolated from a woman in her 30s who had recovered from COVID-19. Sequencing input: peripheral blood. The chain uses TRBV10-3 and TRBJ2-5, with TRBD2 identical over 7 bases. The CDR3 protein is CAITRGGAGETQYF. For the CDR3, the DNA is TGTGCCATCACCCGCGGGGGAGCGGGGGAGACCCAGTACTTC.